These 21 T cell receptor beta chains were sequenced from one sample in a study of blood T cell repertoires in COVID-19. Sequencing used immunoSEQ multiplex PCR; TCRdb keeps in-frame clones, though not all of them. The data show hundreds of thousands of clones, around nine tenths seen once. The specimen was peripheral blood. The receptors here all came from a woman aged 40 to 55 who had recovered from COVID-19.

In DNA, the CDR3 is TGCGCCAGCAGCCAAGATTTGACGGCTAGGCTAGCGGGAGGTTATGATACGCAGTATTTT. This codes for CASSQDLTARLAGGYDTQYF. This chain joins TRBV4-3 and TRBJ2-3; 11 bases line up with TRBD2. Unmatched junction bases numbered 17, after V lost 0 bases and J lost 6 bases. This CDR3 is built from 20 residues. Germline V CDR1 and CDR2: LGHNA, YSLEER.

This chain uses TRBV3-1 (or the pseudogene TRBV3-2) with TRBJ2-3; 16 bases match TRBD2. Germline lookup yields CDR1 LGHDT and CDR2 YNNKEL (reference sequence). This CDR3 is 20 amino acids long. Trimming took 6 bases from V and 5 from J; bases not matched to a gene: 17. The CDR3 DNA sequence: TGTGCCAGCAGGCGTCCCGGGACTAGCGGGGGGGCCTTTTACAAAGATACGCAGTATTTT. It yields the protein CASRRPGTSGGAFYKDTQYF.

The CDR3 region has the DNA TGTGCCAGCAGCTGGTCGACAGGAAACTCCTACGAGCAGTACTTC. This translates into CASSWSTGNSYEQYF. The gene calls are TRBV5-8 and TRBJ2-7; weak D call: TRBD1 (6 bases). The CDR3 spans 15 residues. CDR1 is SGHTS, CDR2 YDEGEE, per germline. Trimming stripped 3 bases from V and 0 bases from J, with 13 bases between.

This clone occurred a few times. This sequence joins TRBV7-9 and TRBJ1-1; D may be TRBD1 (6 bases). V lost 4 bases and J 1 base, leaving 13 bases between the germline ends. Germline-derived CDR1 and CDR2 are SEHNR and FQNEAQ (reference sequence). The CDR3 is made up of 15 amino acids. CDR3 sequence: CASSYIMTGNTEAFF. The CDR3 DNA follows: TGTGCCAGCAGCTACATAATGACAGGGAACACTGAAGCTTTCTTT.

The gene calls are TRBV27 and TRBJ2-7; 7 bases align to TRBD2. This CDR3 region has 19 residues. J gave up 0 bases and V 0 bases, and 14 bases lay outside the gene matches. The germline CDR1 and CDR2 sequences are MNHEY and SMNVEV (reference sequence). CDR3 nucleotides: TGTGCCAGCAGTTTATCAAATCGGGCCTTTAGCGGGTTCTCCTACGAGCAGTACTTC. This encodes CASSLSNRAFSGFSYEQYF.

The chain links TRBV27 to TRBJ2-3, with 10 bases that match TRBD2. V lost 0 bases to trimming and J lost 5 bases; unmatched junction nucleotides: 11. The CDR3 contains 18 residues. The germline V gene encodes CDR1 MNHEY and CDR2 SMNVEV (reference sequence). The CDR3: CASSLSRRPSGGVDTQYF. CDR3 coding DNA: TGTGCCAGCAGTTTATCGAGGCGGCCTAGCGGGGGAGTAGATACGCAGTATTTT.

The chain has TRBV18 and TRBJ1-5; D uncertain. V lost 2 bases and J 0 bases, leaving 5 bases between the germline ends. Germline-derived CDR1 and CDR2 are KGHSH and LQKENI. The CDR3 runs to 14 residues. DNA of the CDR3: TGTGCCAGCTCACCATCAGATAGCAATCAGCCCCAGCATTTT. Translating gives CASSPSDSNQPQHF.

The rearrangement uses TRBV19 and TRBJ2-2, with 8 bases lining up with TRBD2. J was trimmed by 4 bases and V by 7 bases; bases with no gene match: 5. Germline V lookup: CDR1 LNHDA, CDR2 SQIVND (reference sequence). The length of the CDR3 is 14 residues. CDR3 in DNA: TGTGCCAGTACTGGGACTAGGGTCACCGGGGAGCTGTTTTTT. Protein product: CASTGTRVTGELFF.

The chain recombines TRBV7-6 with TRBJ2-1, with TRBD1 matching 7 bases. The V and J ends lost 5 bases and 7 bases, in that order; junction bases with no gene match: 14. Germline V CDR1 and CDR2: SGHVS, FNYEAQ. The CDR3 contains 16 residues. The CDR3 sequence: CASSPHRGSLGNEQFF. CDR3 in DNA: TGTGCCAGCAGCCCCCACAGGGGTAGCCTGGGGAATGAGCAGTTCTTC. The entire variable domain, with the rest obtained from reference TRBV7-6 and TRBJ2-1, is as follows: GAGVSQSPRYKVTKRGQDVALRCDPISGHVSLYWYRQALGQGPEFLTYFNYEAQQDKSGLPNDRFSAERPEGSISTLTIQRTEQRDSAMYRCASSPHRGSLGNEQFFGPGTRLTVL.

This sequence joins TRBV5-5 and TRBJ2-5, with D unclear. V lost 2 bases and J lost 7, with 12 bases in between. The germline V gene has CDR1 SGHKS and CDR2 YYEKEE (reference sequence). This CDR3 is built from 13 residues. The CDR3 DNA follows: TGTGCCAGCAGCTTAGAGTCCCCAGGGACCCAGTACTTC. Amino acids: CASSLESPGTQYF.

This clone was counted a few times. The rearrangement uses TRBV6-5 and TRBJ2-7, with a weak D call TRBD2 (7 bases). The V and J ends lost 4 bases and 3 bases respectively, with 13 bases between them. The length of the CDR3 is 14 residues. Germline V gene data show CDR1 as MNHEY and CDR2 as SVGAGI. The CDR3, as DNA: TGTGCCAGCAGTTTAAGCGGGACACTCTACGAGCAGTACTTC. This sequence encodes CASSLSGTLYEQYF.

The chain couples TRBV18 to TRBJ1-5; D is possibly TRBD1 (5 bases). V gave up 3 bases and J gave up 4 bases, with 13 bases separating them. The CDR3 is made up of 15 amino acids. Germline CDR1 is KGHSH and CDR2 is LQKENI. The CDR3 nucleotides read TGTGCCAGCTCACCCCAGCAGACAGAGAATCAGCCCCAGCATTTT. Amino acids: CASSPQQTENQPQHF.

The chain has TRBV6-6 and TRBJ1-4; D is undetermined. The V and J ends lost 3 bases and 5 bases respectively, with 16 bases between them. The CDR3 spans 16 residues. Germline CDR1 reads MNHNY; CDR2 reads SVGAGI (reference sequence). CDR3 amino acids: CASSYPTGVINEKLFF. The CDR3, as DNA: TGTGCCAGCAGTTATCCCACGGGAGTAATAAATGAAAAACTGTTTTTT.

This clone was counted once. This rearrangement joins TRBV27 to TRBJ2-5; 8 positions agree with TRBD1. This CDR3 has 13 residues. The V gene's germline CDR1 is MNHEY and CDR2 SMNVEV (reference sequence). Trimming took 9 bases from V and 5 from J; bases not matched to a gene: 8. The CDR3 here is CASKGQGPETQYF. CDR3 DNA: TGTGCCAGTAAAGGACAGGGACCGGAGACCCAGTACTTC.

The chain is built from TRBV18 and TRBJ2-2; tentative D call: TRBD2 (6 bases). V lost 4 bases to trimming and J lost 6 bases, with 18 bases between them. CDR1 is KGHSH, CDR2 LQKENI, per germline. The CDR3 is made up of 16 amino acids. The CDR3 loop reads CASSRERRGEAGELFF. CDR3 coding DNA: TGTGCCAGCTCACGTGAGAGGCGGGGTGAGGCCGGGGAGCTGTTTTTT.

V gene TRBV19 combines with J gene TRBJ2-7, with 10 bases lining up with TRBD1. With V trimmed by 3 bases and J by 3 bases, 5 bases remained unmatched. This CDR3 comprises 15 residues. The V gene's germline CDR1 is LNHDA and CDR2 SQIVND (reference sequence). The CDR3 sequence: CASSMSWTGGYEQYF. The CDR3 DNA sequence: TGTGCCAGTAGTATGTCTTGGACAGGGGGCTACGAGCAGTACTTC.

With respect to this clone: At one boundary the junction diverges from the germline segment, which might be a read error. The chain recombines TRBV30 with TRBJ1-4; no clear D gene. Germline CDR1 GTSNPN, CDR2 SVGIG (reference sequence). CDR3 length: 12 residues. CDR3 coding DNA: TGTGCCTGGAGTTGGGCTAATGGAAAACTGTTTTTT. Translated, it gives CAWSWANGKLFF.

The gene calls are TRBV20-1 and TRBJ2-7, with D perhaps TRBD1 (5 bases). Germline V lookup: CDR1 DFQATT, CDR2 SNEGSKA (reference sequence). Deletions cut 3 bases from V and 2 bases from J, with 14 bases between. There are 14 residues in the CDR3. The CDR3 nucleotides read TGCAGTGCTAGTCCCGGAACAGGACCCTACGAGCAGTACTTC. Residues: CSASPGTGPYEQYF.

In DNA, the CDR3 is TGTGCCAGCAGTTACGTGCTGGGGGCGGGGGGAAGCAATGAGCAGTTCTTC. Encoded protein: CASSYVLGAGGSNEQFF. This chain uses TRBV6-2 or TRBV6-3 with TRBJ2-1, with 8 bases lining up with TRBD2. J gave up 6 bases and V 2 bases, and 12 bases lay outside the gene matches. Germline V CDR1 and CDR2: MNHEY, SVGEGT. CDR3 length equals 17 residues.

The J gene is TRBJ1-2, the V gene TRBV7-9; tentatively, D is TRBD1 (5 bases). This CDR3 is built from 10 residues. Germline V lookup: CDR1 SEHNR, CDR2 FQNEAQ (reference sequence). Trimming left V 5 bases short and J 11 bases short, with 9 bases between. In nucleotides, the CDR3 is TGTGCCAGCAGCCAACCAGGGTACACCTTC. Residues: CASSQPGYTF.

J is TRBJ2-2 and V is TRBV9; the D gene is possibly TRBD1 (6 bases). CDR1 and CDR2 from the germline V gene are SGDLS and YYNGEE. CDR3 size: 15 residues. Deletions cut 2 bases from V and 7 bases from J, with 15 bases between. Written as DNA, the CDR3 is TGTGCCAGCAGCGTGGGACATGGTACGGTCGGGGAGCTGTTTTTT. Amino acids: CASSVGHGTVGELFF.